These 21 T cell receptor beta chains originate from one sample sequenced in a study of blood T cells in healthy people across ages. A second PCR of roughly 7 to 11 cycles used a sample-barcoded 5' primer and a J-beta primer mix. Using its own MiXCR run on the 5' RACE reads, TCRdb lists one record per CDR3 protein. The sample consists of around 1.1 million distinct CDR3 sequences, 35% to 40% of them appearing once. The sample consisted of blood. These receptors were collected from a man younger than 35 in good health.

The chain combines TRBV12-3 or TRBV12-4 with TRBJ1-1; tentatively, D is TRBD1 (5 bases). This CDR3 spans 15 amino acids. Trimming took off 4 bases at V and 5 bases at J, with 17 bases between the two ends. The CDR3 reads CASSYRGPGRTEAFF. DNA of the CDR3: TGTGCCAGCAGTTACCGGGGCCCGGGAAGGACTGAAGCTTTCTTT.

The CDR3 here is CASSMARGGFNQPQHF. The CDR3 nucleotides are TGTGCCAGTAGTATGGCCCGGGGCGGGTTTAATCAGCCCCAGCATTTT. The chain joins TRBV19 to TRBJ1-5, with a weak D call TRBD1 (5 bases). Germline V gene sequence: CDR1 LNHDA, CDR2 SQIVND (reference sequence). This CDR3 is built from 16 residues. V was clipped by 3 bases and J by 4 bases, with 16 bases between them. Full variable domain (outside the CDR3, taken from reference TRBV19 and TRBJ1-5): DGGITQSPKYLFRKEGQNVTLSCEQNLNHDAMYWYRQDPGQGLRLIYYSQIVNDFQKGDIAEGYSVSREKKESFPLTVTSAQKNPTAFYLCASSMARGGFNQPQHFGDGTRLSIL.

The chain links TRBV7-9 to TRBJ2-5; D not resolved. The CDR3 is made up of 12 amino acids. Per germline, CDR1 SEHNR and CDR2 FQNEAQ (reference sequence). V was clipped by 3 bases and J by 5 bases, with 7 bases between them. The CDR3 loop reads CASSFYVETQYF. DNA of the CDR3: TGTGCCAGCAGCTTCTACGTGGAGACCCAGTACTTC.

The rearrangement links TRBV12-3 or TRBV12-4 to TRBJ2-3; D is unresolved. CDR3 size: 12 residues. The V and J ends lost 6 bases and 6 bases respectively, with 10 bases between them. The CDR3 region has the DNA TGTGCCAGCAGCAACACCCGGGATACGCAGTATTTT. This sequence encodes CASSNTRDTQYF.

This clonotype was detected a few times. The chain uses TRBV7-2 and TRBJ2-3; TRBD1 matches 10 bases. CDR3 length equals 16 residues. Looked up from germline, CDR1 is SGHTA and CDR2 is FQGNSA. The V segment lost 4 bases and the J segment 3 bases; nucleotides outside the gene matches: 7. CDR3 sequence (DNA): TGTGCCAGCAGCTCGAGGACAGGGGGACGGACAGATACGCAGTATTTT. Translated: CASSSRTGGRTDTQYF.

The chain employs TRBV6-4 and TRBJ1-1, with TRBD1 as a possible D gene (6 bases). Germline V gene sequence: CDR1 MRHNA, CDR2 SNTAGT. CDR3 length equals 14 residues. Trimming stripped 9 bases from V and 3 bases from J, with 17 bases between. Here the CDR3 reads CASTVDPGDTEAFF. The CDR3, as DNA: TGTGCCAGTACTGTGGACCCAGGGGACACTGAAGCTTTCTTT.

The rearrangement uses TRBV20-1 and TRBJ1-5; tentatively, D is TRBD1 (6 bases). V was shortened by 7 bases and J by 1 base, with 26 bases between the two germline ends. The V gene's germline CDR1 is DFQATT and CDR2 SNEGSKA (reference sequence). The CDR3 has 18 amino acids. CDR3 protein: CSVNPKDSPSSSNQPQHF. The CDR3 DNA sequence: TGCAGTGTTAACCCCAAGGACAGCCCAAGTTCAAGCAATCAGCCCCAGCATTTT.

In its sample, this clonotype was seen a few times. The chain joins TRBV6-2 or TRBV6-3 to TRBJ1-2, with 8 bases aligning to TRBD1. Germline loops: CDR1 MNHEY, CDR2 SVGEGT. V gave up 6 bases and J gave up 7 bases; unmatched junction bases: 16. CDR3 length equals 16 residues. The CDR3 sequence is CASRDRGQGSPGGYTF. CDR3 coding DNA: TGTGCCAGCAGAGACCGTGGACAGGGTTCTCCTGGTGGCTACACCTTC.

The sample holds many counts of this clonotype. V gene TRBV12-3 or TRBV12-4 combines with J gene TRBJ2-1; 8 positions agree with TRBD1. The CDR3 length is 13 residues. Trimming at V came to 9 bases and at J to 1 base, leaving 2 bases not matched to a gene. The DNA for the CDR3 is TGTGCCAGTCGACAGGGGTCCTACAATGAGCAGTTCTTC. This codes for CASRQGSYNEQFF.

This sequence joins TRBV13 and TRBJ1-2, with TRBD1 as a possible D gene (5 bases). V lost 4 bases and J lost 3, with 12 bases in between. The CDR3 consists of 14 residues. Germline CDR1 reads PRHDT; CDR2 reads FYEKMQ (reference sequence). The CDR3 reads CASSSWGADYGYTF. In DNA, the CDR3 is TGTGCCAGCAGCTCATGGGGCGCGGACTATGGCTACACCTTC.

The rearrangement links TRBV11-2 to TRBJ2-4, with D perhaps matching TRBD2 (6 bases). The closer fit of TRBJ2-5 to the DNA end suggests the J call may be wrong. The germline V gene has CDR1 SGHAT and CDR2 FQNNGV. This CDR3 spans 15 amino acids. CDR3 DNA sequence: TGTGCCAGCAGCTTAGTTGCGGGGCTGGAAGAGACCCAGTACTTC. It yields the protein CASSLVAGLEETQYF.

This rearrangement joins TRBV3-1 to TRBJ1-1; TRBD1 matches at 7 bases. This CDR3 contains 15 residues. Germline V gives CDR1 LGHDT, CDR2 YNNKEL (reference sequence). After removal of 3 bases from V and 1 base from J, the junction contained 5 bases not matched to a gene. CDR3 in amino acids: CASSQGTEPNTEAFF. CDR3 DNA sequence: TGTGCCAGCAGCCAGGGGACAGAGCCGAACACTGAAGCTTTCTTT.

The J gene is TRBJ1-5, the V gene TRBV20-1; the D gene is possibly TRBD1 (5 bases). CDR1 DFQATT and CDR2 SNEGSKA come from the germline V gene (reference sequence). Trimming took 6 bases from V and 7 from J, leaving 25 bases between them. This CDR3 is 16 amino acids long. CDR3 DNA: TGCAGTGCCCGAGTTGGGGACTGGTATTCAGGACAGCCCCAGCATTTT. Its translation: CSARVGDWYSGQPQHF.

The V call is TRBV4-2, the J call TRBJ2-5; 9 positions agree with TRBD2. V dropped 0 bases and J dropped 1; count of bases not matched to a gene: 3. The CDR3 length is 16 residues. Germline values: CDR1 LGHNA, CDR2 YNFKEQ. CDR3 DNA sequence: TGTGCCAGCAGCCAAGATGGGCGGGGGGGCCAAGAGACCCAGTACTTC. Translating it yields CASSQDGRGGQETQYF.

Note on this clonotype: An end of the junction differs from the germline gene, which may be a read error. V usage is TRBV6-1 and J usage is TRBJ1-5; D not certain. Germline V gene lookup returns CDR1 MNHNS and CDR2 SASEGT. The CDR3 runs 14 residues. The DNA for the CDR3 is TGTGCCAGCATTGAACAGAATAGCAATCAGCCCCAGCATTTT. Amino acid sequence: CASIEQNSNQPQHF.

The sample holds many counts of this clonotype. The chain uses TRBV29-1 and TRBJ1-1; D may be TRBD1 (5 bases). The CDR3 is made up of 12 amino acids. The V gene's germline CDR1 is SQVTM and CDR2 ANQGSEA. V lost 3 bases to trimming and J lost 2 bases, with 7 bases between them. In nucleotides, the CDR3 is TGCAGCGTTGAGGGGCGTAACACTGAAGCTTTCTTT. As protein: CSVEGRNTEAFF.

The rearrangement uses TRBV15 and TRBJ1-2, with unresolved D. The germline V gene has CDR1 LNHNV and CDR2 YYDKDF (reference sequence). The CDR3 runs 16 residues. V gave up 2 bases and J gave up 2 bases, with 15 bases separating them. In nucleotides, the CDR3 is TGTGCCACCAGCAGACGGGTACGGCTCGACAACTATGGCTACACCTTC. Protein sequence: CATSRRVRLDNYGYTF.

The sample holds a few counts of this clonotype. The CDR3 DNA follows: TGCAGTGCTTCCGACTGGCCTACCTACAATGAGCAGTTCTTC. Protein sequence: CSASDWPTYNEQFF. V usage is TRBV20-1 and J usage is TRBJ2-1; unclear D gene. The germline gives CDR1 DFQATT, CDR2 SNEGSKA (reference sequence). The V end was cut by 5 bases, the J end by 2 bases, with 13 bases between. The CDR3 consists of 14 residues.

The chain uses TRBV12-3 or TRBV12-4 and TRBJ2-7; the D gene is possibly TRBD1 (6 bases). The CDR3 sequence is 11 residues long. V lost 6 bases and J lost 10, with 13 bases in between. CDR3 loop: CASRQTGVQYF. The CDR3, as DNA: TGTGCCAGCAGGCAGACAGGAGTACAGTACTTC.

V and J are TRBV30 and TRBJ1-2; D is perhaps TRBD1 (5 bases). This CDR3 spans 13 amino acids. Trimming shortened V by 3 bases and J by 10 bases, and 18 bases separated the two germline ends. Germline CDR1 and CDR2: GTSNPN and SVGIG (reference sequence). CDR3 DNA: TGTGCCTGGAGGGCCCAAACCTCACAGGACTACACCTTC. Encoded protein: CAWRAQTSQDYTF.

This clonotype has more than one count but fewer than ten. The chain is built from TRBV4-3 and TRBJ1-2; D may be TRBD1 (6 bases). Trimming took 1 base from V and 4 from J, leaving 10 bases between them. Germline V gene sequence: CDR1 LGHNA, CDR2 YSLEER. The CDR3 runs 14 residues. The DNA for the CDR3 is TGCGCCAGCAGCCAAGCGACCAGGGGCTATGGCTACACCTTC. Protein sequence: CASSQATRGYGYTF.